This TCR beta chain stems from a study of blood T cells in healthy people across ages. Study context: About one barcoded beta molecule per two T cells was the capture yield of template switching.

Overall study findings and caveats: It was held that the diversity estimates obtained from one million T cells were underestimates.

Germline-derived CDR1 and CDR2 are SGHTA and FQGNSA. Between the trimmed V and J ends, which lost 4 bases and 14 bases, there was a span of 17 bases. The CDR3 has 13 amino acids. Primed by a sample-barcoded 5' primer and a J-beta primer mix, a second PCR proceeded for 7 to 11 cycles. TCRdb passed the 5' RACE reads through MiXCR, listing each CDR3 protein once. This table holds 1.5 million to 2 million distinct CDR3 sequences, 28% found once. This clonotype was detected many times. Its antigen is unidentified. Sequencing was done on a sample of blood. The clonotype comes from a woman aged 30 to 39 in good health. The chain recombines TRBV7-2 with TRBJ1-4; D is unresolved. This CDR3 reads CASSSPAFRRLFF. Written as DNA, the CDR3 is TGTGCCAGCAGCTCCCCGGCGTTTAGGAGGCTGTTTTTT.